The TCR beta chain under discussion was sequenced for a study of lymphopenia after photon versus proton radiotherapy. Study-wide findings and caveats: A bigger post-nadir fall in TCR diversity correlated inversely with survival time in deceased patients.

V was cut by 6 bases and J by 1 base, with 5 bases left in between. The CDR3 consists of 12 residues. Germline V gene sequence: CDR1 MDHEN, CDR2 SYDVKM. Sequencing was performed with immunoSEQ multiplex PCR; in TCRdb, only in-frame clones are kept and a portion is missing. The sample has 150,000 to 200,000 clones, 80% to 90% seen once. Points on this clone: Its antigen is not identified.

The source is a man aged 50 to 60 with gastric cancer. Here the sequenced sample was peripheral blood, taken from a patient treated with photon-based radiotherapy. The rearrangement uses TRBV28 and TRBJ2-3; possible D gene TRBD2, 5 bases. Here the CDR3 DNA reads TGTGCCAGCAGGGGAGGCACAGATACGCAGTATTTT. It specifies CASRGGTDTQYF.